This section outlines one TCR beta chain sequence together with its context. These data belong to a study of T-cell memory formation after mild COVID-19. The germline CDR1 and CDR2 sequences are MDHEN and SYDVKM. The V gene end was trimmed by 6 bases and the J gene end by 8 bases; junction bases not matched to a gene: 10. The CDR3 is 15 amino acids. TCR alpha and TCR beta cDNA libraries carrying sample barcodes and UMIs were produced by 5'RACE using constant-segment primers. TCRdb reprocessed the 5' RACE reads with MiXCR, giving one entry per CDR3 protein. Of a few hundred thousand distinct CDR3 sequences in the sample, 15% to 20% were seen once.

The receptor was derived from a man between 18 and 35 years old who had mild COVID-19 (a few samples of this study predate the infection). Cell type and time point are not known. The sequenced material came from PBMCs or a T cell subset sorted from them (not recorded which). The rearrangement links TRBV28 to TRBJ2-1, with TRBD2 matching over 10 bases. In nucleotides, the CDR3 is TGTGCCAGCAGCTCTGGAGCGGGGGGGCGTTATGAGCAGTTCTTC. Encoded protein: CASSSGAGGRYEQFF.